This entry lists 28 T cell receptor beta chains sequenced from one sample in a study of T cells after yellow fever vaccination. TCRdb re-derived calls from the 5' RACE reads in MiXCR, one entry per CDR3 protein. The sample gives about 260,000 distinct CDR3 sequences, around 13% of which show up once; 0.45% to 0.65% is in the top ten. Material: CD4+ T cells sorted from PBMCs, obtained 45 days after the yellow fever booster vaccination. The receptors originated from a man younger than 45 who received the YFV17D yellow fever vaccine.

The V gene is TRBV6-1, the J gene TRBJ2-1, with D possibly being TRBD2 (5 bases). Germline CDR1 is MNHNS and CDR2 is SASEGT. This CDR3 is 14 amino acids long. Trimming left V 5 bases short and J 5 bases short, with 13 bases between. The CDR3 reads CASSPLRVHNEQFF. As DNA, the CDR3 is TGTGCCAGCAGTCCACTGCGGGTCCACAATGAGCAGTTCTTC.

This chain joins TRBV20-1 and TRBJ1-4; 8 bases line up with TRBD1. Germline lookup yields CDR1 DFQATT and CDR2 SNEGSKA (reference sequence). The CDR3 sequence is 15 residues long. J was trimmed by 5 bases and V by 3 bases; bases with no gene match: 8. In DNA form, the CDR3 reads TGCAGTGCTAGGCCTTTTGACAGGGGAAATGAAAAACTGTTTTTT. This codes for CSARPFDRGNEKLFF.

The chain carries TRBV11-2 and TRBJ2-2; D is undetermined. Between the trimmed V and J ends, which lost 1 base and 3 bases, there was a span of 6 bases. In germline, CDR1 is SGHAT, CDR2 FQNNGV. This CDR3 is built from 14 residues. The chain's CDR3 is CASSLGRYTGELFF. The CDR3 DNA reads TGTGCCAGCAGCTTAGGGCGATACACCGGGGAGCTGTTTTTT.

This clonotype was seen only a few times. This rearrangement joins TRBV10-3 to TRBJ1-5; 8 bases are a match to TRBD1. After removal of 2 bases from V and 2 bases from J, the junction contained 8 bases not matched to a gene. CDR3 size: 17 residues. Germline lookup yields CDR1 ENHRY and CDR2 SYGVKD. The CDR3 DNA sequence: TGTGCCATCAGTGAGGGCAGGGGGCAGGAGGGCAATCAGCCCCAGCATTTT. Amino acids: CAISEGRGQEGNQPQHF.

This clonotype was counted a few times. The chain links TRBV6-1 to TRBJ1-1; D is undetermined. CDR1 and CDR2 (germline): MNHNS, SASEGT. The CDR3 runs to 11 residues. Trimming pared 6 bases from V and 3 bases from J, leaving 5 bases between. CDR3 nucleotides: TGTGCCAGCAGAAAAGACACTGAAGCTTTCTTT. The encoded protein is CASRKDTEAFF.

The table lists this clonotype with a few counts. The J gene is TRBJ2-7, the V gene TRBV5-1; D unresolved. Germline CDR1 and CDR2: SGHRS and YFSETQ. The CDR3 runs 13 residues. With 2 bases removed from V and 4 bases from J, the gap between germline ends came to 10 bases. The CDR3 reads CASSFTGPYEQYF. CDR3 sequence (DNA): TGCGCCAGCAGCTTCACTGGGCCGTACGAGCAGTACTTC.

This clonotype was recorded a few times. The CDR3 spells CAIRTSGRWGTDTQYF. DNA for the CDR3: TGTGCCATCAGAACCAGCGGGAGGTGGGGGACAGATACGCAGTATTTT. V usage is TRBV10-3 and J usage is TRBJ2-3; 9 bases are shared with TRBD2. J was trimmed by 3 bases and V by 6 bases; bases with no gene match: 10. The CDR3 is 16 residues long. Germline-derived CDR1 and CDR2 are ENHRY and SYGVKD.

The chain recombines TRBV20-1 with TRBJ2-3; D call uncertain. V was trimmed by 6 bases and J by 6 bases, leaving 13 bases between them. Germline loops: CDR1 DFQATT, CDR2 SNEGSKA (reference sequence). The CDR3 loop spans 12 amino acids. The CDR3 DNA follows: TGCAGTGCGAAGACTCAGTTGGATACGCAGTATTTT. Residues: CSAKTQLDTQYF.

V usage is TRBV7-8 and J usage is TRBJ2-7, with 7 nucleotides matching TRBD1. CDR1 and CDR2 (germline): SGHVS, FQNEAQ. This CDR3 spans 14 amino acids. V was clipped by 4 bases and J by 5 bases; unmatched bases: 8. The CDR3 coding sequence is TGTGCCAGCAGCTCGTTGACAGGGAGCCACGAGCAGTACTTC. It encodes CASSSLTGSHEQYF.

This clonotype occurred a few times. The chain uses TRBV7-2 and TRBJ1-5; 7 bases align to TRBD1. The trim removed 3 bases at V and 1 base at J, leaving 9 bases unmatched. CDR3 length: 17 residues. Germline loops: CDR1 SGHTA, CDR2 FQGNSA. The CDR3 DNA reads TGTGCCAGCAGCTTCGCGACACCAGGGGGGAGCAATCAGCCCCAGCATTTT. It encodes CASSFATPGGSNQPQHF. Full variable domain (remainder filled in from reference TRBV7-2 and TRBJ1-5): GAGVSQSPSNKVTEKGKDVELRCDPISGHTALYWYRQSLGQGLEFLIYFQGNSAPDKSGLPSDRFSAERTGGSVSTLTIQRTQQEDSAVYLCASSFATPGGSNQPQHFGDGTRLSIL.

Only a few counts were recorded for this clonotype. The DNA for the CDR3 is TGTGCCAGCAGCTTTTTGGCGAATTACGAGCAGTACTTC. It is translated as CASSFLANYEQYF. V and J are TRBV7-2 and TRBJ2-7; D gene uncertain. There are 13 residues in the CDR3. V was cut by 3 bases and J by 4 bases, with 10 bases left in between. CDR1 is SGHTA, CDR2 FQGNSA, per germline. Drawing the rest from reference TRBV7-2 and TRBJ2-7, the complete variable domain is GAGVSQSPSNKVTEKGKDVELRCDPISGHTALYWYRQSLGQGLEFLIYFQGNSAPDKSGLPSDRFSAERTGGSVSTLTIQRTQQEDSAVYLCASSFLANYEQYFGPGTRLTVT.

This clonotype showed up just a few times. This chain links TRBV20-1 with TRBJ1-1, with D tentatively TRBD1 (5 bases). This CDR3 comprises 13 residues. Germline V CDR1 and CDR2: DFQATT, SNEGSKA (reference sequence). Trimming pared 3 bases from V and 4 bases from J, leaving 12 bases between. CDR3 sequence reads: CSASKGYGTEAFF. The CDR3 DNA sequence: TGCAGTGCTAGTAAGGGGTATGGCACTGAAGCTTTCTTT.

The V and J genes are TRBV10-3 and TRBJ2-3; 13 nucleotides agree with TRBD2. V was pared by 10 bases and J by 2 bases, with 6 bases of the junction left unmatched. Germline V lookup: CDR1 ENHRY, CDR2 SYGVKD. This CDR3 contains 15 residues. The chain's CDR3 is CATMGLAGNTDTQYF. In nucleotides, the CDR3 is TGTGCCACCATGGGACTAGCGGGAAACACAGATACGCAGTATTTT.

This clonotype appeared many times. The CDR3 DNA is TGCAGCGTCCGTTATTCTCTGGGGGAGCAGTTCTTC. Its protein is CSVRYSLGEQFF. V usage is TRBV29-1 and J usage is TRBJ2-1; D remains ambiguous. V was pared by 6 bases and J by 10 bases, with 16 bases between. Per the germline V gene, CDR1 is SQVTM and CDR2 is ANQGSEA. The CDR3 runs to 12 residues.

V usage is TRBV5-1 and J usage is TRBJ2-1; possibly TRBD2 for D (6 bases). V was cut by 2 bases and J by 0 bases, with 12 bases left in between. CDR3 length equals 16 residues. Germline V gene lookup returns CDR1 SGHRS and CDR2 YFSETQ. As DNA, the CDR3 is TGCGCCAGCAGCTTTTCTATCGGGAGCTCCTACAATGAGCAGTTCTTC. As protein: CASSFSIGSSYNEQFF.

This chain links TRBV5-1 with TRBJ2-2, with D tentatively TRBD2 (6 bases). The CDR3 length is 15 residues. Germline CDR1 is SGHRS and CDR2 is YFSETQ. V dropped 4 bases and J dropped 0 bases, with 10 bases sitting between them. CDR3 residues: CASSGDWANTGELFF. The CDR3 region has the DNA TGCGCCAGCAGCGGGGACTGGGCGAACACCGGGGAGCTGTTTTTT.

The chain is built from TRBV7-2 and TRBJ2-5, with a tentative D call TRBD2 (6 bases). With 2 bases removed from V and 1 base from J, the gap between germline ends came to 17 bases. This CDR3 has 17 residues. Germline CDR1 is SGHTA and CDR2 is FQGNSA. CDR3 sequence (DNA): TGTGCCAGCAGCTTACTTCAGTTCCAGGGAGGCCAAGAGACCCAGTACTTC. Translating gives CASSLLQFQGGQETQYF.

The CDR3 here is CASSLRRLANEKLFF. CDR3 in DNA: TGCGCCAGCAGCTTACGGCGGCTGGCTAATGAAAAACTGTTTTTT. The chain couples TRBV5-1 to TRBJ1-4, with D hard to call. V was trimmed by 2 bases and J by 3 bases, leaving 11 bases between them. CDR1 is SGHRS and CDR2 is YFSETQ in the germline V gene. CDR3 size: 15 residues.

This clonotype has just a few counts. The chain has TRBV9 and TRBJ2-6; D uncertain. The CDR3 extends over 15 amino acids. Trimming cost V 0 bases and J 0 bases, with 4 bases left between them. CDR1 is SGDLS and CDR2 is YYNGEE in the germline V gene. The CDR3 DNA is TGTGCCAGCAGCGTAGGAGGCTCTGGGGCCAACGTCCTGACTTTC. As protein: CASSVGGSGANVLTF.

J is TRBJ2-5 and V is TRBV20-1; TRBD2 matches 11 bases. CDR1 is DFQATT, CDR2 SNEGSKA, per germline (reference sequence). The CDR3 runs to 15 residues. V shed 3 bases, J shed 5 bases, and the junction held 8 bases outside the gene matches. The CDR3 DNA sequence: TGCAGTGCTAGGGACCTAGCGGGAGGTCGGGAGACCCAGTACTTC. This encodes CSARDLAGGRETQYF.

The chain employs TRBV7-9 and TRBJ2-7; 7 bases map to TRBD2. The germline CDR1 and CDR2 sequences are SEHNR and FQNEAQ (reference sequence). The CDR3 has 12 amino acids. Trimming took 0 bases from V and 12 from J; bases not matched to a gene: 5. The CDR3 loop is CASSLAGGPRYF. CDR3 DNA: TGTGCCAGCAGCTTAGCGGGAGGGCCGAGGTACTTC.

The rearrangement uses TRBV4-2 and TRBJ2-1; weak D call: TRBD1 (6 bases). Germline V lookup: CDR1 LGHNA, CDR2 YNFKEQ. Trimming cost V 1 base and J 0 bases, with 10 bases left between them. The CDR3 runs 16 residues. Written as DNA, the CDR3 is TGTGCCAGCAGCCAAGTACAGGGTAGCTCCTACAATGAGCAGTTCTTC. It translates to CASSQVQGSSYNEQFF.

This clonotype has at least ten counts. The chain joins TRBV27 to TRBJ2-5; 8 positions agree with TRBD1. The CDR3 runs 15 residues. The germline V gene has CDR1 MNHEY and CDR2 SMNVEV (reference sequence). The ends lost 4 bases at V and 2 bases at J; junction bases unmatched: 6. The CDR3 region has the DNA TGTGCCAGCAGTTCCCAGGGGGCGGGACAAGAGACCCAGTACTTC. Protein product: CASSSQGAGQETQYF.

This clonotype has more than one count but fewer than ten. The chain has TRBV7-9 and TRBJ2-7, with D perhaps TRBD1 (6 bases). Germline V CDR1 and CDR2: SEHNR, FQNEAQ (reference sequence). Trimming took off 7 bases at V and 4 bases at J, with 11 bases between the two ends. The CDR3 contains 12 residues. The CDR3 DNA sequence: TGTGCCAGCAACAACGACAGGTACGAGCAGTACTTC. Protein: CASNNDRYEQYF.

The chain carries TRBV6-2 or TRBV6-3 and TRBJ2-3; either TRBD1 or TRBD2 may fit D (5 bases each). The germline CDR1 and CDR2 sequences are MNHEY and SVGEGT. The ends were cut back, 6 bases at V and 0 bases at J, with 13 bases in the middle. The CDR3 consists of 15 residues. The CDR3 reads CASSVTGGSTDTQYF. The CDR3 nucleotides are TGTGCCAGCAGCGTGACTGGGGGTAGCACAGATACGCAGTATTTT.

Many counts were recorded for this clonotype. CDR3 in DNA: TGTGCCAGCAGGAGTAACACCGGGGAGCTGTTTTTT. As protein: CASRSNTGELFF. The chain carries TRBV6-5 and TRBJ2-2, with D unclear. This CDR3 has 12 residues. Trimming left V 6 bases short and J 2 bases short, with 4 bases between. The germline V gene encodes CDR1 MNHEY and CDR2 SVGAGI.

This clonotype came up a few times. The DNA of the CDR3 is TGTGCCTGGACTAGCGGGCAAGAGACCCAGTACTTC. As protein: CAWTSGQETQYF. This chain connects TRBV30 to TRBJ2-5; TRBD2 agrees at 8 bases. With V trimmed by 4 bases and J by 2 bases, 0 bases remained unmatched. In germline, CDR1 is GTSNPN, CDR2 SVGIG (reference sequence). The CDR3 has 12 amino acids.

There are a few counts of this clonotype. V gene TRBV20-1 combines with J gene TRBJ2-3; D is ambiguous. With 1 base removed from V and 0 bases from J, the gap between germline ends came to 11 bases. In germline, CDR1 is DFQATT, CDR2 SNEGSKA (reference sequence). The CDR3 runs 15 residues. CDR3 sequence reads: CSARGLAGSTDTQYF. For the CDR3, the DNA is TGCAGTGCTAGAGGACTGGCAGGTAGCACAGATACGCAGTATTTT.